One sample yielded the 13 T cell receptor beta chains listed below, sequenced in a study of CD4 and CD8 cells across lung adenocarcinoma regions. TCRdb redid the calling of the PCR reads with MiXCR, one entry per CDR3 protein. The data hold around 8,000 distinct CDR3 sequences, with 46% observed a single time. Sequencing was performed on CD4+ T cells from the margin of a lung tumor. The receptors here all came from a female donor with lung adenocarcinoma. The CD4 and CD8 labels of this study may be unreliable.

This clonotype came up once. The rearrangement links TRBV6-1 to TRBJ2-3; tentative D call: TRBD1 (6 bases). The ends were cut back, 3 bases at V and 8 bases at J, with 15 bases in the middle. CDR1 and CDR2 from the germline V gene are MNHNS and SASEGT. The CDR3 covers 14 residues. The CDR3 here is CASSDAYRAGTQYF. In DNA, the CDR3 is TGTGCCAGCAGTGACGCCTACAGGGCCGGTACGCAGTATTTT.

Many counts were recorded for this clonotype. The V and J genes are TRBV9 and TRBJ2-1; D tentatively reads TRBD1 or TRBD2 (5 bases each). V gave up 4 bases and J gave up 0 bases, with 14 bases separating them. The CDR3 covers 16 residues. Germline V CDR1 and CDR2: SGDLS, YYNGEE. In nucleotides, the CDR3 is TGTGCCAGCAGCCCACGTGGGGGTAGCTCCTACAATGAGCAGTTCTTC. Its protein product is CASSPRGGSSYNEQFF.

The table lists this clonotype with many counts. This rearrangement joins TRBV7-2 to TRBJ2-5; 8 nucleotides agree with TRBD1. The germline CDR1 and CDR2 sequences are SGHTA and FQGNSA. Trimming took 4 bases from V and 4 from J; bases not matched to a gene: 5. This CDR3 has 14 residues. The CDR3 bases are TGTGCCAGCAGCTCTCAGGGGGCAAGAGAGACCCAGTACTTC. Protein sequence: CASSSQGARETQYF. The variable domain in full, with the rest retrieved from reference TRBV7-2 and TRBJ2-5, is GAGVSQSPSNKVTEKGKDVELRCDPISGHTALYWYRQSLGQGLEFLIYFQGNSAPDKSGLPSDRFSAERTGGSVSTLTIQRTQQEDSAVYLCASSSQGARETQYFGPGTRLLVL.

This chain links TRBV11-1 with TRBJ2-4; a possible D gene is TRBD2 (7 bases). The last part of the DNA fits TRBJ2-5 better; the J call may be wrong. The CDR3 runs 19 residues. CDR1 SGHAT and CDR2 FQDESV come from the germline V gene (reference sequence). The DNA for the CDR3 is TGTGCCAGCAGCTTAGTGGGGGCTAGCGGTCCCGGGGCCAAAAAGACCCAGTACTTC. Amino acid sequence: CASSLVGASGPGAKKTQYF.

There are many counts of this clonotype. This chain connects TRBV7-2 to TRBJ2-1, with 8 bases identical to TRBD2. The end of the DNA fits TRBJ2-7 better, so the J call may be wrong. The CDR3 runs to 15 residues. Germline V lookup: CDR1 SGHTA, CDR2 FQGNSA. The CDR3 loop is CASSPGGARTYEQYF. For the CDR3, the DNA is TGTGCCAGCAGCCCCGGGGGGGCCCGAACCTACGAGCAGTACTTC.

The chain is built from TRBV7-9 and TRBJ2-3, with D perhaps matching TRBD1 (5 bases). CDR3 length: 15 amino acids. Germline-derived CDR1 and CDR2 are SEHNR and FQNEAQ (reference sequence). V was clipped by 3 bases and J by 4 bases, with 14 bases between them. The CDR3 DNA is TGTGCCAGCAGCTTGGAGCAGGGCAAATCAGATACGCAGTATTTT. It specifies CASSLEQGKSDTQYF. The whole variable domain, remainder taken from reference TRBV7-9 and TRBJ2-3, is DTGVSQNPRHKITKRGQNVTFRCDPISEHNRLYWYRQTLGQGPEFLTYFQNEAQLEKSRLLSDRFSAERPKGSFSTLEIQRTEQGDSAMYLCASSLEQGKSDTQYFGPGTRLTVL.

This clonotype was seen only once. The J gene is TRBJ2-1, the V gene TRBV27, with 7 bases matching TRBD1. This CDR3 has 15 residues. The V and J ends lost 4 bases and 9 bases, in that order; junction bases with no gene match: 12. The V gene's germline CDR1 is MNHEY and CDR2 SMNVEV (reference sequence). The CDR3 region has the DNA TGTGCCAGCAGTTCACCTAATAAGGGGGCGAGTGAGCAGTTCTTC. Encoded protein: CASSSPNKGASEQFF.

This clonotype was seen only a few times. This chain connects TRBV7-6 to TRBJ2-2; the match to TRBD2 covers 7 bases. Losses at the gene ends were 5 bases for V and 0 bases for J; bases not matched to a gene: 6. CDR3 size: 16 residues. Germline V lookup: CDR1 SGHVS, CDR2 FNYEAQ. CDR3: CASSAPSGPNTGELFF. The CDR3 region has the DNA TGTGCCAGCAGCGCACCTAGCGGCCCGAACACCGGGGAGCTGTTTTTT.

By frequency in the sample, this clonotype is medium-sized. J is TRBJ2-1 and V is TRBV6-5; 13 bases are shared with TRBD2. The J call may not be correct, given that the DNA end is closer to TRBJ2-5. The germline V gene encodes CDR1 MNHEY and CDR2 SVGAGI. The CDR3 sequence is 16 residues long. CDR3 loop: CASTRWTSGSSGTQYF. CDR3 sequence (DNA): TGTGCCAGCACCCGCTGGACTAGCGGGAGTTCTGGGACCCAGTACTTC.

As concerns this clonotype: A junction end diverges from the germline sequence, so it may reflect a read error. J is TRBJ2-2 and V is TRBV27, with 7 bases lining up with TRBD1. Germline CDR1 MNHEY, CDR2 SMNVEV (reference sequence). CDR3 length: 14 residues. The CDR3 protein is CASPDRAKTGELFF. As DNA, the CDR3 is TGTGCCAGCCCCGACAGGGCGAAGACCGGGGAGCTGTTTTTT.

Relative to its sample, this clonotype is medium-sized. V gene TRBV6-1 combines with J gene TRBJ2-2, with D unresolved. V shed 3 bases and J shed 5 bases, with 16 bases lying between them. This CDR3 contains 16 residues. The germline gives CDR1 MNHNS, CDR2 SASEGT. CDR3 bases: TGTGCCAGCAGTGATGATTTCGGCAGGCGAACCGGGGAGCTGTTTTTT. It codes for CASSDDFGRRTGELFF.

The rearrangement joins TRBV6-1 to TRBJ2-4; TRBD1 matches at 11 bases. The J call may be incorrect, as the DNA end agrees better with TRBJ2-5. Germline CDR1 reads MNHNS; CDR2 reads SASEGT. The CDR3 has 14 residues. CDR3 nucleotide sequence: TGTGCCAGCAGAAGGACAGGGGGCCAGGAGACCCAGTACTTC. Amino acid sequence: CASRRTGGQETQYF.

V gene TRBV6-1 combines with J gene TRBJ2-5; perhaps TRBD2 as D (5 bases). The CDR3 covers 14 residues. The germline V gene encodes CDR1 MNHNS and CDR2 SASEGT. CDR3 amino acids: CAGLGGRGPDTQYF. DNA for the CDR3: TGTGCGGGCCTCGGAGGCCGCGGCCCAGATACCCAGTACTTC.